This note documents a single TCR beta chain sequence. Its cognate antigen is unknown. The study ran its PCR with 60 Vbeta and 13 Jbeta primers. Measured with immunoSEQ multiplex PCR; TCRdb has only the in-frame clones, and not every one. The table includes about 82,000 clones, around 77% detected once. Healthy people donating bone marrow made up the donors. When sampled, the donors appeared nominally healthy, though they likely had unrecorded immune exposures. The sample originates from a study of cytomegalovirus exposure and HLA in healthy donors. The ends were cut back, 3 bases at V and 0 bases at J, with 9 bases in the middle. Germline V lookup: CDR1 SGHNT, CDR2 YENEEA. This CDR3 is 15 amino acids long. Study-level findings and limits: For most subjects, TCR beta sequences were reported to predict HLA-A and HLA-B alleles with accuracy. Later on, a genetic analysis was performed. It linked a missense variant in DCLRE1C with V- and J-gene trimming of TCR beta.

The TCR originated in a man in his fifties in good health and CMV-seronegative. The sequenced material came from PBMCs. V and J are TRBV11-3 and TRBJ1-3; D gene unclear. The chain's CDR3 is CASSFSGVSGNTIYF. The CDR3 nucleotides read TGTGCCAGCAGCTTCTCGGGAGTCTCTGGAAACACCATATATTTT. The full variable domain, rest sourced from reference TRBV11-3 and TRBJ1-3, is EAGVVQSPRYKIIEKKQPVAFWCNPISGHNTLYWYLQNLGQGPELLIRYENEEAVDDSQLPKDRFSAERLKGVDSTLKIQPAELGDSAVYLCASSFSGVSGNTIYFGEGSWLTVV.